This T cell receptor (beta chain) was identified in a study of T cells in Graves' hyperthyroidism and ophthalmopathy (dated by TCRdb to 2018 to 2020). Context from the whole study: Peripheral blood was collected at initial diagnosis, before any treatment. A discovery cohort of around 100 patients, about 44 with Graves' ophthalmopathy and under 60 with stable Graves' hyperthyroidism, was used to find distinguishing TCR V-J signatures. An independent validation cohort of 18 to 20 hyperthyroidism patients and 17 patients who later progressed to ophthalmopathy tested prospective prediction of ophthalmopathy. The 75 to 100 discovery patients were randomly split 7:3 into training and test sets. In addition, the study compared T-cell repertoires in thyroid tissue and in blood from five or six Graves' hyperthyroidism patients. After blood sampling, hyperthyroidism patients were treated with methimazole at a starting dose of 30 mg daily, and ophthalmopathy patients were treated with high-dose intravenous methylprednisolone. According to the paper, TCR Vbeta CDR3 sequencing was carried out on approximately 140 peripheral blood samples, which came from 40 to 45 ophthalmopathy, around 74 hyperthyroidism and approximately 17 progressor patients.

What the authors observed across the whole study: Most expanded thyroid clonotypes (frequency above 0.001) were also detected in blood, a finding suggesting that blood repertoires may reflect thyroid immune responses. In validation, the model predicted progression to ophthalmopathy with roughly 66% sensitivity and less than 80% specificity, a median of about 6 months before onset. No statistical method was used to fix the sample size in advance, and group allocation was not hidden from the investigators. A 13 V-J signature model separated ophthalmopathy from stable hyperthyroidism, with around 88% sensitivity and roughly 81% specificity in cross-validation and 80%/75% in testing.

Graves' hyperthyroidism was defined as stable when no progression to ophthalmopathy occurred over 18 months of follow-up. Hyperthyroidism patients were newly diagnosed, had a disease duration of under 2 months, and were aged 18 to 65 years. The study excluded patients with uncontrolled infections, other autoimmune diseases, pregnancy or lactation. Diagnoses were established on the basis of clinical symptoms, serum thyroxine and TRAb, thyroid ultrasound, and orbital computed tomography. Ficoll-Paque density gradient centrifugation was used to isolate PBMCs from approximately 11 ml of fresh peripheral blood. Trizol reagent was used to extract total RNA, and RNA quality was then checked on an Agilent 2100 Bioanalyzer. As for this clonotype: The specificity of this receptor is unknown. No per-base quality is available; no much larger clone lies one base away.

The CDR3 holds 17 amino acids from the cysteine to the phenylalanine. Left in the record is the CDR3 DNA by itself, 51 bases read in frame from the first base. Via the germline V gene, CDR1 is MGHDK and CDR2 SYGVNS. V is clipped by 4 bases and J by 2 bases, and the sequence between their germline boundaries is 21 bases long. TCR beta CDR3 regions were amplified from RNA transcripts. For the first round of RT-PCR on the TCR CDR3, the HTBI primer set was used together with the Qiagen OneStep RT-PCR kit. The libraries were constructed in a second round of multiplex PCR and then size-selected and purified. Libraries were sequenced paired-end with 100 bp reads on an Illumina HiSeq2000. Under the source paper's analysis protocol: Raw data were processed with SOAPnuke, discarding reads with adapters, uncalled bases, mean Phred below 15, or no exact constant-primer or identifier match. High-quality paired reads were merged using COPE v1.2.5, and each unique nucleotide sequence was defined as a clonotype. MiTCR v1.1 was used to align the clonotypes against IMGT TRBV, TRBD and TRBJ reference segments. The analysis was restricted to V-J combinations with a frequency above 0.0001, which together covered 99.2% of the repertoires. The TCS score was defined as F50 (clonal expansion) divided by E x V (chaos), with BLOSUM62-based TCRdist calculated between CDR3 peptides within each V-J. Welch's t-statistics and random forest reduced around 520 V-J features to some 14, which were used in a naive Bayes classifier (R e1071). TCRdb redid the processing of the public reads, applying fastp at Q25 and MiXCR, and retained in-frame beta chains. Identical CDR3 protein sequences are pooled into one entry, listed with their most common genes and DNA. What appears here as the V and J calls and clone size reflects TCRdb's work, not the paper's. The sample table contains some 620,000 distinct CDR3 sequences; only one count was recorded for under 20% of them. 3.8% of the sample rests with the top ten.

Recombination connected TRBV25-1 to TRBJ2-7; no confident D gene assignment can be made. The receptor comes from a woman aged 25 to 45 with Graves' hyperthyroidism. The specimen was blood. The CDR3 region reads CASSVSLHPGTAYEQYF. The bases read TGTGCCAGCAGTGTTTCCCTACACCCAGGTACTGCCTACGAGCAGTACTTC.